Listed here are 27 T cell receptor beta chains from one sample, sequenced in a study of blood T cell repertoires in COVID-19. TCRdb's copy holds only in-frame clones and misses some; the assay was immunoSEQ multiplex PCR. The sample holds approximately 440,000 clones, 88% seen once. Source material: peripheral blood. The receptor set was obtained from a woman aged 45-60 years with COVID-19, enrolled during active disease.

This rearrangement joins TRBV6-1 to TRBJ2-3, with 9 bases that match TRBD2. CDR3 size: 15 residues. CDR1 is MNHNS and CDR2 is SASEGT in the germline V gene. V lost 3 bases, J lost 5 bases, and 6 bases stayed unmatched. The CDR3 sequence is CASSERGGAGDTQYF. DNA for the CDR3: TGTGCCAGCAGTGAGCGCGGGGGGGCCGGAGATACGCAGTATTTT.

This chain joins TRBV6-5 and TRBJ1-6; 8 bases line up with TRBD1. With V trimmed by 5 bases and J by 4 bases, 1 base remained unmatched. In germline, CDR1 is MNHEY, CDR2 SVGAGI. The CDR3 loop spans 14 amino acids. CDR3 in DNA: TGTGCCAGCAGTAGGACAGGGTATAATTCACCCCTCCACTTT. This translates into CASSRTGYNSPLHF.

The V gene is TRBV9, the J gene TRBJ1-2; 11 nucleotides agree with TRBD1. CDR3 size: 17 residues. With 2 bases clipped from V and 6 bases from J, the junction kept 12 bases outside the gene matches. Germline values: CDR1 SGDLS, CDR2 YYNGEE. The CDR3 here is CASSVLPGQGVRDGYTF. The CDR3 DNA is TGTGCCAGCAGCGTCCTTCCGGGACAGGGGGTACGGGATGGCTACACCTTC.

The rearrangement links TRBV9 to TRBJ2-3; 9 nucleotides align to TRBD2. The CDR3 contains 17 residues. V was pared by 0 bases and J by 2 bases, with 7 bases of the junction left unmatched. CDR1 is SGDLS and CDR2 is YYNGEE in the germline V gene. This CDR3 is CASSVVGSGGSTDTQYF. The CDR3 DNA sequence: TGTGCCAGCAGCGTAGTGGGTAGCGGGGGCTCCACAGATACGCAGTATTTT.

The CDR3 bases are TGTGCCATCAGTGTCAGTAGCGGGGACTACGAGCAGTACTTC. This encodes CAISVSSGDYEQYF. The chain employs TRBV10-3 and TRBJ2-7, with 8 bases fitting TRBD2. V lost 4 bases, J lost 3 bases, and 5 bases stayed unmatched. The CDR3 runs to 14 residues. Germline-derived CDR1 and CDR2 are ENHRY and SYGVKD.

The V call is TRBV3-1 (or the pseudogene TRBV3-2), the J call TRBJ2-2, with D perhaps TRBD1 (6 bases). The CDR3 contains 15 residues. The V gene's germline CDR1 is LGHDT and CDR2 YNNKEL (reference sequence). V lost 4 bases to trimming and J lost 2 bases, with 11 bases between them. DNA for the CDR3: TGTGCCAGCAGCCTCAGGACAGCCAACACCGGGGAGCTGTTTTTT. This translates into CASSLRTANTGELFF.

The V gene is TRBV2, the J gene TRBJ2-1; D remains unclear. Looked up from germline, CDR1 is SNHLY and CDR2 is FYNNEI. CDR3 length equals 11 residues. V lost 6 bases and J 7 bases, leaving 7 bases between the germline ends. CDR3 sequence reads: CASRVGNEQFF. CDR3 nucleotide sequence: TGTGCCAGCAGGGTCGGTAATGAGCAGTTCTTC.

The genes are TRBV5-1 and TRBJ2-2, with 9 positions matching TRBD2. V was pared by 0 bases and J by 2 bases, with 5 bases of the junction left unmatched. Germline CDR1 is SGHRS and CDR2 is YFSETQ. This CDR3 is built from 17 residues. The CDR3 DNA is TGCGCCAGCAGCTTGGGTAGCGGGGGCCTCAACACCGGGGAGCTGTTTTTT. It translates to CASSLGSGGLNTGELFF.

With respect to this clone: Distinct nucleotide sequences in the sample also encode this CDR3. The chain combines TRBV2 with TRBJ1-6; 12 nucleotides match TRBD1. V shed 6 bases and J 7 bases; nucleotides not matched to a gene: 7. CDR1 and CDR2 (germline): SNHLY, FYNNEI. The CDR3 length is 16 residues. CDR3 protein: CASRGGTGGANSPLHF. The CDR3 DNA sequence: TGTGCCAGCAGGGGTGGGACAGGGGGCGCGAATTCACCCCTCCACTTT. The full variable domain, completed using reference TRBV2 and TRBJ1-6, is EPEVTQTPSHQVTQMGQEVILRCVPISNHLYFYWYRQILGQKVEFLVSFYNNEISEKSEIFDDQFSVERPDGSNFTLKIRSTKLEDSAMYFCASRGGTGGANSPLHFGNGTRLTVT.

The chain combines TRBV5-6 with TRBJ1-2; D ambiguous. Trimming removed 4 bases from V and 7 bases from J, with 17 bases in between. Per germline, CDR1 SGHDT and CDR2 YYEEEE. CDR3 size: 14 residues. The CDR3 reads CASSPNLNLGGYTF. The CDR3 region has the DNA TGTGCCAGCAGCCCTAACTTGAATCTTGGTGGCTACACCTTC.

V usage is TRBV7-8 and J usage is TRBJ2-1; D uncertain. Trimming took 2 bases from V and 13 from J, leaving 12 bases between them. Looked up from germline, CDR1 is SGHVS and CDR2 is FQNEAQ. The length of the CDR3 is 12 residues. CDR3 DNA: TGTGCCAGCAGCTTATTTGGGTCTAGTCAGTTCTTC. Translated: CASSLFGSSQFF. The whole variable domain, remainder taken from reference TRBV7-8 and TRBJ2-1, is GAGVSQSPRYKVAKRGQDVALRCDPISGHVSLFWYQQALGQGPEFLTYFQNEAQLDKSGLPSDRFFAERPEGSVSTLKIQRTQQEDSAVYLCASSLFGSSQFFGPGTRLTVL.

The rearrangement joins TRBV12-3 or TRBV12-4 to TRBJ1-6; possibly TRBD1 for D (5 bases). The length of the CDR3 is 13 residues. V was trimmed by 8 bases and J by 7 bases, leaving 12 bases between them. Here the CDR3 reads CASSQQANSPLHF. The CDR3 bases are TGTGCCAGCTCTCAACAGGCCAATTCACCCCTCCACTTT.

The chain recombines TRBV7-8 with TRBJ1-1; D not certain. The CDR3 is 13 residues long. Germline V gives CDR1 SGHVS, CDR2 FQNEAQ. V dropped 2 bases and J dropped 4 bases, with 8 bases sitting between them. CDR3 in amino acids: CASSLWEGTEAFF. The CDR3 DNA sequence: TGTGCCAGCAGCTTATGGGAGGGCACTGAAGCTTTCTTT.

This chain links TRBV3-1 (or the pseudogene TRBV3-2) with TRBJ2-2; tentatively, D is TRBD2 (6 bases). Trimming removed 4 bases from V and 0 bases from J, with 12 bases in between. CDR1 is LGHDT, CDR2 YNNKEL, per germline (reference sequence). The CDR3 extends over 16 amino acids. The CDR3: CASSPGRGTNTGELFF. In DNA, the CDR3 is TGTGCCAGCAGCCCCGGTCGGGGGACGAACACCGGGGAGCTGTTTTTT.

V usage is TRBV12-5 and J usage is TRBJ1-2; D may be TRBD1 (5 bases). The CDR3 is made up of 14 amino acids. Deletions cut 6 bases from V and 1 base from J, with 12 bases between. Germline CDR1 LGHNT, CDR2 FRNRAP. CDR3 coding DNA: TGTGCTAGTGGAACGGGACTGATTAACTATGGCTACACCTTC. Translation: CASGTGLINYGYTF.

This sequence joins TRBV12-5 and TRBJ2-3; D may be TRBD1 (6 bases). Germline V gene sequence: CDR1 LGHNT, CDR2 FRNRAP. V lost 1 base and J 2 bases, leaving 7 bases between the germline ends. The CDR3 is 14 amino acids. CDR3 region: CASGLGQVTDTQYF. The CDR3 DNA follows: TGTGCTAGTGGTTTGGGACAGGTCACAGATACGCAGTATTTT.

The chain combines TRBV13 with TRBJ2-1; 10 positions match TRBD2. This CDR3 comprises 15 residues. Trimming removed 5 bases from V and 6 bases from J; junction bases left unmatched: 7. Germline V gene lookup returns CDR1 PRHDT and CDR2 FYEKMQ (reference sequence). CDR3 coding DNA: TGTGCCAGCAGCCCAAAGCGGGGGGGTCGCAATGAGCAGTTCTTC. Its protein is CASSPKRGGRNEQFF.

V gene TRBV2 combines with J gene TRBJ2-7, with a tentative D call TRBD2 (6 bases). The V gene lost 5 bases and the J gene lost 1 base, with 15 bases spanning the gap. CDR1 and CDR2 from the germline V gene are SNHLY and FYNNEI. CDR3 length: 15 residues. Written as DNA, the CDR3 is TGTGCCAGCAGTCCCCTGGCGGGGTCGTCCTACGAGCAGTACTTC. The encoded protein is CASSPLAGSSYEQYF.

The chain uses TRBV2 and TRBJ2-1; D perhaps matches TRBD1 (5 bases). Germline loops: CDR1 SNHLY, CDR2 FYNNEI. The V and J ends lost 3 bases and 2 bases respectively, with 11 bases between them. The CDR3 is 15 residues long. CDR3 loop: CASSELQGAYNEQFF. CDR3 nucleotides: TGTGCCAGCAGTGAGTTGCAGGGTGCCTACAATGAGCAGTTCTTC.

The chain uses TRBV5-5 and TRBJ2-2; 9 nucleotides agree with TRBD2. Per the germline V gene, CDR1 is SGHKS and CDR2 is YYEKEE (reference sequence). The CDR3 runs to 16 residues. J lost 3 bases, V lost 3 bases, and 6 bases had no gene match. The CDR3 reads CASSSRGGADTGELFF. The DNA for the CDR3 is TGTGCCAGCAGCTCGCGGGGGGGGGCCGACACCGGGGAGCTGTTTTTT.

CDR3: CASSPLPGTGNYEQYF. The CDR3 DNA sequence: TGTGCCAGCAGCCCCTTACCCGGGACAGGGAACTACGAGCAGTACTTC. The gene calls are TRBV7-9 and TRBJ2-7, with 9 bases aligning to TRBD1. This CDR3 is 16 amino acids long. CDR1 is SEHNR and CDR2 is FQNEAQ in the germline V gene (reference sequence). The trim removed 5 bases at V and 3 bases at J, leaving 11 bases unmatched.

J is TRBJ2-7 and V is TRBV5-6, with 7 bases that match TRBD1. V lost 4 bases to trimming and J lost 4 bases; unmatched junction nucleotides: 8. CDR3 length: 14 amino acids. Germline CDR1 and CDR2: SGHDT and YYEEEE. The chain's CDR3 is CASSRRQGSYEQYF. The CDR3 bases are TGTGCCAGCAGCCGCCGACAGGGCTCATACGAGCAGTACTTC. Full variable domain (missing parts from reference TRBV5-6 and TRBJ2-7): DAGVTQSPTHLIKTRGQQVTLRCSPKSGHDTVSWYQQALGQGPQFIFQYYEEEERQRGNFPDRFSGHQFPNYSSELNVNALLLGDSALYLCASSRRQGSYEQYFGPGTRLTVT.

The V and J genes are TRBV5-1 and TRBJ2-2; 7 nucleotides align to TRBD1. J was trimmed by 6 bases and V by 4 bases; bases with no gene match: 9. The CDR3 loop spans 15 amino acids. Germline CDR1 is SGHRS and CDR2 is YFSETQ. CDR3 in amino acids: CASSPRQGAAGELFF. The CDR3 coding sequence is TGCGCCAGCAGCCCCAGACAGGGTGCAGCCGGGGAGCTGTTTTTT.

Here the CDR3 DNA reads TGTGCCAGCAGCGGTACACTGAACACTGAAGCTTTCTTT. This gives the protein CASSGTLNTEAFF. The J gene is TRBJ1-1, the V gene TRBV9; D is uncertain. Germline V gene lookup returns CDR1 SGDLS and CDR2 YYNGEE. Trimming took 3 bases from V and 0 from J, leaving 6 bases between them. The CDR3 sequence is 13 residues long.

CDR3 sequence reads: CAWSTGGGTGELFF. The CDR3 DNA follows: TGTGCCTGGTCAACAGGGGGTGGGACCGGGGAGCTGTTTTTT. The chain links TRBV30 to TRBJ2-2, with TRBD1 matching 8 bases. This CDR3 is 14 amino acids long. Germline assignment: CDR1 GTSNPN and CDR2 SVGIG (reference sequence). Losses at the gene ends were 5 bases for V and 5 bases for J; bases not matched to a gene: 7.

The CDR3 region has the DNA TGTGCCAGCAGCTTAGCCGGCAGGGGCGGCCTTGGCTACACCTTC. Its translation is CASSLAGRGGLGYTF. The chain carries TRBV7-6 and TRBJ1-2; tentatively, D is TRBD1 (6 bases). The CDR3 runs 15 residues. V was trimmed by 0 bases and J by 7 bases, leaving 15 bases between them. The germline gives CDR1 SGHVS, CDR2 FNYEAQ.

In regard to this clone: Other DNA sequences within the sample encode an identical CDR3. The V call is TRBV9, the J call TRBJ1-4; 10 nucleotides match TRBD1. V shed 0 bases and J 5 bases; nucleotides not matched to a gene: 1. The CDR3 is 15 residues long. Germline V gene lookup returns CDR1 SGDLS and CDR2 YYNGEE. The CDR3 reads CASSVGDRGNEKLFF. The CDR3 nucleotides are TGTGCCAGCAGCGTAGGGGACAGGGGAAATGAAAAACTGTTTTTT.